Given below is one T cell receptor (beta chain) in context. The sample comes from a study of blood T cell repertoires in COVID-19. As for the study in general: The United States, Italy and Spain were the sources of the acute and convalescent COVID-19 samples. T cells, B-cell-depleted T cells, or PBMCs provided the cDNA or gDNA that served as material.

Between the trimmed V and J ends, which lost 9 bases and 4 bases, there was a span of 21 bases. The CDR3 extends over 15 amino acids. Germline values: CDR1 LNHDA, CDR2 SQIVND (reference sequence). Sequencing used immunoSEQ multiplex PCR; TCRdb keeps in-frame clones, though not all of them. The sample gives 250,000 to 350,000 clones, roughly 87% of which show up once; 2% to 2.5% is in the top ten. Material for sequencing was peripheral blood. The clonotype was recovered from a woman aged 45-59 years who had recovered from COVID-19. This chain links TRBV19 with TRBJ1-2, with a tentative D call TRBD1 (5 bases). CDR3 in amino acids: CASGAGLGLIYGYTF. The CDR3, as DNA: TGTGCCAGCGGGGCAGGACTAGGTTTAATCTATGGCTACACCTTC.